This T cell receptor beta chain was identified during a study of identical twins. V was clipped by 0 bases and J by 3 bases, with 11 bases between them. Germline V gives CDR1 LNHNV, CDR2 YYDKDF (reference sequence). CDR3 length: 15 residues. MiXCR, run by TCRdb on the 5' RACE reads, gives a single entry per CDR3 protein. Among about 240,000 distinct CDR3 sequences listed, roughly 13% were seen once. The same sample was also used in a study of yellow fever vaccine responses in identical twins.

The specimen sequenced was memory (CD45RO+) T cells sorted from blood. This sequence joins TRBV15 and TRBJ2-5, with D possibly matching TRBD2 (6 bases). This receptor was taken from a woman between 18 and 29 years old in good health. The CDR3 DNA reads TGTGCCACCAGCAGAGATAATGGCGGGGAAGAGACCCAGTACTTC. Translation gives CATSRDNGGEETQYF. Drawing the rest from reference TRBV15 and TRBJ2-5, the complete variable domain is DAMVIQNPRYQVTQFGKPVTLSCSQTLNHNVMYWYQQKSSQAPKLLFHYYDKDFNNEADTPDNFQSRRPNTSFCFLDIRSPGLGDTAMYLCATSRDNGGEETQYFGPGTRLLVL.